This is a list of T cell receptor beta chains from one sample in a study of blood T cell repertoires in COVID-19. Sequenced by immunoSEQ multiplex PCR; TCRdb stores in-frame clones only, minus some. The top ten hold approximately 2.6% of the sample, which has about 270,000 clones, more than 85% seen once. Sequencing was done on a sample of peripheral blood. The source of these receptors is a person aged 18-35 years with COVID-19, enrolled during active disease. CDR3s leave out the opening cysteine and the closing phenylalanine or tryptophan.

>TRBJ2-3|TRBV7-9
ASSVSRAQSTDTQY
>TRBJ2-1|TRBV9
ASSAGFSSYNEQF
>TRBJ2-5|TRBV12-3/TRBV12-4
ASSITRGETQY
>TRBJ2-3|TRBV27
ASSPDRGTDTQY
>TRBJ1-5|TRBV6-1
ASSEVKGGNQPQH
>TRBJ2-2|TRBV10-3
AISGGLAGTGELF
>TRBJ1-3|TRBV6-5
ASRTLSGNTIY
>TRBJ2-1|TRBV3-1/TRBV3-2
ASSQSSLGGWEQF
>TRBJ1-5|TRBV4-2
ASSQGTGDPQPQH
>TRBJ2-7|TRBV6-5
ASRIAGSAYEQY
>TRBJ1-2|TRBV27
ASSQGASGGYT
>TRBJ2-1|TRBV5-1
ASSYARGNEQF
>TRBJ2-3|TRBV5-1
ASSDPFDRGFPDTQY
>TRBJ1-5|TRBV7-9
ASSSPRDREDQPQH
>TRBJ1-1|TRBV18
ASSPQGTEAF
>TRBJ2-5|TRBV18
ASSPQGETQY
>TRBJ1-5|TRBV19
ASHPNRQGSNQPQH
>TRBJ1-1|TRBV30
AWSKGLRTEAF
>TRBJ2-1|TRBV4-1
ASSHFISGISYNEQF
>TRBJ2-6|TRBV23-1
ASSHPGQGARTGANVLT
>TRBJ2-1|TRBV3-1/TRBV3-2
ASSHRLGLVEF
>TRBJ2-5|TRBV12-5
ASSRLAIGETQY
>TRBJ2-2|TRBV18
ASSPTSYIGNTGELF
>TRBJ2-7|TRBV27
ASSFRGDSYEQY
>TRBJ2-1|TRBV7-2
ASSLVGGGSSYNEQF
>TRBJ1-2|TRBV25-1
ASSAGDYGYT